This TCR beta chain emerged from a study of T cells in Graves' hyperthyroidism and ophthalmopathy. Trimming took 0 bases from V and 6 from J, leaving 18 bases between them. This CDR3 comprises 17 residues. Looked up from germline, CDR1 is MGHRA and CDR2 is YSYEKL. TCR beta CDR3 sequences were amplified from RNA transcripts. RT-PCR in the first round (using the HTBI primer set) targeted the TCR CDR3. TCRdb independently ran MiXCR on the multiplex PCR reads; one entry per CDR3 protein. The sample shows approximately 700,000 distinct CDR3 sequences, around 15% of them seen only once. Sequencing used blood. This chain links TRBV4-1 with TRBJ1-5; weak D call: TRBD1 (5 bases). The sequence derives from a man aged 18 to 29 with Graves' hyperthyroidism. CDR3 sequence (DNA): TGCGCCAGCAGCCAAGAGCGACCTGGGCAGGGAAGTCAGCCCCAGCATTTT. Its protein is CASSQERPGQGSQPQHF.